Listed below are T cell receptor beta chains from one sample, sequenced in a study of blood T cell repertoires in COVID-19. The table came from immunoSEQ multiplex PCR; TCRdb's copy has only in-frame clones and leaves some out. The repertoire holds around 20,000 clones, with 88% as singletons. Sample: peripheral blood. The receptor set was obtained from a human donor in a cohort sampled during active COVID-19. The donor label of this sample is uncertain. The CDR3 runs from the conserved cysteine through the conserved F or W. A D gene is named only where the DNA matches it firmly. The size of a clone is reported for some rows only, either as once, few or many, or as a class for expanded clones.

abundance | d_gene | j_gene | v_gene | CDR3nt | CDR3aa
- | - | TRBJ1-3 | TRBV7-8 | TGTGCCAGCAGCCAGGAGAGGCTCTCTGGAAACACCATATATTTT | CASSQERLSGNTIYF
- | - | TRBJ2-3 | TRBV5-4 | TGTGCCAGCAGCTCCGCCCGACTGTCTAGCACAGATACGCAGTATTTT | CASSSARLSSTDTQYF
- | - | TRBJ2-2 | TRBV12-3/TRBV12-4 | TGTGCCTTAGCCGGAAACACCGGGGAGCTGTTTTTT | CALAGNTGELFF
- | TRBD2 | TRBJ2-5 | TRBV6-4 | TGTGCCAGCAGTGATGGACTAGCGGGAGTAGAGACCCAGTACTTC | CASSDGLAGVETQYF
- | TRBD2 | TRBJ2-3 | TRBV5-4 | TGTGCCAGCAGCACGGGACTAGCGGGAGGGGGGGGCACAGATACGCAGTATTTT | CASSTGLAGGGGTDTQYF
- | - | TRBJ2-1 | TRBV19 | TGTGCCACCTCAGGAGGGTCCTACAATGAGCAGTTCTTC | CATSGGSYNEQFF
once | TRBD1 | TRBJ1-3 | TRBV5-5 | TGTGCCAGCAGCTGGGACAGGCGAAACACCATATATTTT | CASSWDRRNTIYF
- | - | TRBJ1-4 | TRBV11-2 | TGTGCCAGCAGCTTAGATCTGGGTCGGAGTGAAAAACTGTTTTTT | CASSLDLGRSEKLFF
- | TRBD2 | TRBJ2-4 | TRBV30 | TGTGCCTGGAGTGTATCGGGACTAGCGGGAGCTAAAAACATTCAGTACTTC | CAWSVSGLAGAKNIQYF
once | - | TRBJ2-7 | TRBV10-3 | TGTGCCATCAGTGGTGTCGGAGGTGACGAGCAGTACTTC | CAISGVGGDEQYF
- | - | TRBJ2-3 | TRBV11-2 | TGTGCCAGCAGGTCCCGAGGGGGGGCAACAGATACGCAGTATTTT | CASRSRGGATDTQYF
- | TRBD1 | TRBJ2-7 | TRBV5-3 | TGTGCCAGAAGCCGCCGGGACAGGGGCTACGAGCAGTACTTC | CARSRRDRGYEQYF
- | TRBD1 | TRBJ2-3 | TRBV28 | TGTGCCAGCAGGGGGACAGTCACAGATACGCAGTATTTT | CASRGTVTDTQYF
- | TRBD2 | TRBJ2-7 | TRBV6-1 | TGTGCCAGCAGTGAAGGACTAGCGGGCTCCTACGAGCAGTACTTC | CASSEGLAGSYEQYF
- | - | TRBJ2-3 | TRBV10-1 | TGCGCCAGCAGTGATCCACAGGTGGGGAGCACAGATACGCAGTATTTT | CASSDPQVGSTDTQYF
- | TRBD2 | TRBJ2-1 | TRBV28 | TGTGCCAGCAGTATGACTAGCGGGACGTACAATGAGCAGTTCTTC | CASSMTSGTYNEQFF
- | - | TRBJ2-7 | TRBV7-2 | TGTGCCAGCAGCGGCCGGGTCTCCTACGAGCAGTACTTC | CASSGRVSYEQYF
- | - | TRBJ1-5 | TRBV6-6 | TGTGCCAGCAATTTACAGTCAACAGGTAGCAATCAGCCCCAGCATTTT | CASNLQSTGSNQPQHF